Below, 24 T cell receptor beta chains from the same sample are listed, as sequenced in a study of tumor-infiltrating lymphocytes in primary liver carcinoma. Germline DNA was also extracted, while the blood RNA originated from unsorted whole blood. TCR beta cDNA came from about 0.55 ug total RNA, primed with a constant-region primer. Three nested multiplex PCR rounds, a slightly modified ARM-PCR method, built the TCR beta libraries. PCR rounds one and two used TRBV1-TRBV30 forward primers with a C-beta reverse primer for 10 cycles each. MiXCR was run by TCRdb on the multiplex PCR reads, yielding one entry per CDR3 protein. The table has about 310,000 distinct CDR3 sequences, 55% to 65% seen once; the top ten hold roughly 9%. The sample comprised peripheral blood. These receptor sequences come from a man between 35 and 55 years old with primary liver carcinoma and hepatitis B virus infection.

Remarks on this clonotype: The CDR3 does not end in the conserved phenylalanine or tryptophan, so this is likely a read error. The rearrangement joins TRBV11-1 to TRBJ2-1; D is unclear. The CDR3 is 15 residues long. Trimming removed 5 bases from V and 0 bases from J, with 11 bases in between. Per germline, CDR1 SGHAT and CDR2 FQDESV (reference sequence). The chain's CDR3 is CASSRRSSSYNEQFL. CDR3 DNA sequence: TGTGCCAGCAGCCGCCGATCTAGCTCCTACAATGAGCAGTTCTTA.

Comment on this clonotype: One base away lies a much larger clone, so this may be a sequencing read error. The chain employs TRBV6-2 or TRBV6-3 and TRBJ2-1, with D uncertain. This CDR3 region has 12 residues. The germline V gene encodes CDR1 MNHEY and CDR2 SVGEGT. V was clipped by 4 bases and J by 8 bases, with 9 bases between them. This CDR3 reads CASSSFDYEQFF. The CDR3 bases are TGTGCCAGCAGTTCATTCGACTATGAGCAGTTCTTC.

As concerns this clonotype: One base away lies a much larger clone, so this may be a sequencing read error. The chain recombines TRBV6-6 with TRBJ1-5, with 7 bases that match TRBD1. Germline lookup yields CDR1 MNHNY and CDR2 SVGAGI (reference sequence). The CDR3 loop spans 15 amino acids. In DNA, the CDR3 is TGTGTCAGCAGTTACTCGGGACAGAAGGATCAGCCCCAGCATTTT. Translation: CVSSYSGQKDQPQHF.

Ten or more counts support this clonotype. The V and J genes are TRBV6-1 and TRBJ1-5, with D unclear. The CDR3 runs to 11 residues. Germline V lookup: CDR1 MNHNS, CDR2 SASEGT. V lost 1 base, J lost 11 bases, and 6 bases lay in between. The CDR3, as DNA: TGTGCCAGCAGTGAAGGGGCGACCCAGCATTTT. Its translation: CASSEGATQHF.

This chain joins TRBV4-1 and TRBJ2-3; D is uncertain. V lost 0 bases to trimming and J lost 7 bases, with 5 bases between them. This CDR3 spans 12 amino acids. Germline CDR1 reads MGHRA; CDR2 reads YSYEKL. Written as DNA, the CDR3 is TGCGCCAGCAGCCAAGATAAGAATACGCAGTATTTT. Protein sequence: CASSQDKNTQYF.

As concerns this clonotype: This may come from a read error, since a much larger clone is one base off. CDR3 nucleotides: TGTGTCAGCAGCCAGACAGGGGGAGGGAGCTACGAGCAGTACTTC. Its protein is CVSSQTGGGSYEQYF. This chain connects TRBV4-2 to TRBJ2-7; 9 bases are shared with TRBD1. Germline V gives CDR1 LGHNA, CDR2 YNFKEQ. This CDR3 has 15 residues.

This clonotype was observed a few times. One base away lies a much larger clone, so this may be a sequencing read error. The chain combines TRBV4-1 with TRBJ2-5; the match to TRBD1 covers 9 bases. CDR3 length: 16 residues. Germline V CDR1 and CDR2: MGHRA, YSYEKL. This chain's CDR3 is CASSPVPGQGQETQCF. Here the CDR3 DNA reads TGCGCCAGCAGTCCTGTCCCGGGACAGGGACAAGAGACCCAGTGCTTC.

There are a few counts of this clonotype. No conserved phenylalanine or tryptophan ends this CDR3, so it is likely a read error. The chain links TRBV4-1 to TRBJ2-5; 12 positions agree with TRBD2. The CDR3 consists of 15 residues. J gave up 2 bases and V 6 bases, and 4 bases lay outside the gene matches. Per germline, CDR1 MGHRA and CDR2 YSYEKL. The CDR3 here is CASRLAGGFQETQYL. The CDR3, as DNA: TGCGCCAGCAGGCTAGCGGGAGGGTTTCAAGAGACCCAGTACCTC.

On this clonotype itself: It is likely a read error, because the conserved phenylalanine at the end of the CDR3 is missing. V gene TRBV6-2 or TRBV6-3 combines with J gene TRBJ1-6; the match to TRBD1 covers 7 bases. Germline CDR1 and CDR2: MNHEY and SVGEGT. V was pared by 6 bases and J by 7 bases, with 9 bases of the junction left unmatched. The CDR3 has 15 amino acids. CDR3 region: CASSQMTGLNSPLHY. CDR3 DNA: TGTGCCAGCAGCCAGATGACAGGGCTCAATTCACCCCTCCACTAT.

The V gene is TRBV28, the J gene TRBJ2-7; D remains unclear. V dropped 4 bases and J dropped 4 bases, with 8 bases sitting between them. Germline V gives CDR1 MDHEN, CDR2 SYDVKM. The CDR3 runs 12 residues. This chain's CDR3 is CASSSPQYEQYF. The CDR3 DNA reads as TGTGCCAGCAGTTCACCCCAATACGAGCAGTACTTC.

V usage is TRBV5-6 and J usage is TRBJ2-3; 9 bases are shared with TRBD1. The CDR3 is made up of 16 amino acids. Unmatched junction bases numbered 10, after V lost 4 bases and J lost 4 bases. CDR1 and CDR2 (germline): SGHDT, YYEEEE. The CDR3 nucleotides are TGTGCCAGCAGCGGGATGACAGGGGGAGAGGCAGATACGCAGTATTTT. Its protein is CASSGMTGGEADTQYF.

With respect to this clonotype: Being one base from a much bigger clone, this may be a read error. The chain combines TRBV4-3 with TRBJ2-1; D uncertain. The CDR3 has 14 residues. Per the germline V gene, CDR1 is LGHNA and CDR2 is YSLEER. The CDR3 DNA reads TGCGCCAGCAGCCCACAAACGGGTTCCAATGATCAGTTCTTC. It specifies CASSPQTGSNDQFF.

Comment on this clonotype: This could be a read error, since a much larger clone is one nucleotide away. The gene calls are TRBV4-3 and TRBJ1-5, with D perhaps TRBD1 (5 bases). Trimming shortened V by 2 bases and J by 3 bases, and 20 bases separated the two germline ends. The CDR3 has 18 amino acids. From germline, CDR1 is LGHNA and CDR2 YSLEER. The CDR3 DNA follows: TGCGCCAGCAGCCAACAACACGACATGGGGCGAGTCAATCAGCCCCAGCATTTT. It translates to CASSQQHDMGRVNQPQHF.

This clonotype was picked up many times. The genes are TRBV6-5 and TRBJ2-1; D gene uncertain. The CDR3 covers 13 residues. V gave up 3 bases and J gave up 9 bases, with 12 bases separating them. CDR1 and CDR2 (germline): MNHEY, SVGAGI. The CDR3 bases are TGTGCCAGCAGTTATGACGCGCCCCCTGAGCAGTTCTTC. It translates to CASSYDAPPEQFF.

With regard to this clonotype: A much larger clone lies a single base off, so this may be a read error. The V and J genes are TRBV12-3 or TRBV12-4 and TRBJ2-1; a possible D gene is TRBD2 (6 bases). The CDR3 is made up of 13 amino acids. This CDR3 reads CTSSGTPYNEQFF. Here the CDR3 DNA reads TGTACCAGCTCCGGGACTCCCTACAATGAGCAGTTCTTC.

This clonotype was found many times. The chain recombines TRBV6-1 with TRBJ1-5; 8 positions agree with TRBD1. In germline, CDR1 is MNHNS, CDR2 SASEGT. With V trimmed by 8 bases and J by 3 bases, 3 bases remained unmatched. The CDR3 extends over 13 amino acids. The CDR3 here is CASRTGNNQPQHF. The CDR3 coding sequence is TGTGCCAGCCGGACAGGGAACAATCAGCCCCAGCATTTT.

Notes on this clonotype: The junction differs from germline at one of its ends, possibly a read error. The CDR3 coding sequence is TGCAGCGTTGCAGGGGGCTGGGGGATGAACACCGGAGCTTCCTTT. Translated, it gives CSVAGGWGMNTGASF. The V gene is TRBV29-1, the J gene TRBJ1-1, with 8 bases matching TRBD1. This CDR3 comprises 15 residues. Germline values: CDR1 SQVTM, CDR2 ANQGSEA.

Details on this clonotype: This may come from a read error, since a much larger clone is one base off. The gene calls are TRBV6-5 and TRBJ1-1; TRBD1 agrees at 12 bases. V was pared by 4 bases and J by 9 bases, with 3 bases of the junction left unmatched. CDR3 length: 13 amino acids. Germline loops: CDR1 MNHEY, CDR2 SVGAGI. This chain's CDR3 is CASSFRDRGQAFF. The CDR3, as DNA: TGTGCCAGCAGTTTCAGGGACAGGGGGCAAGCTTTCTTT.

The table lists this clonotype with a count of one. The chain recombines TRBV28 with TRBJ2-1, with 11 bases fitting TRBD2. Germline V gene data show CDR1 as MDHEN and CDR2 as SYDVKM. The CDR3 consists of 16 residues. J lost 4 bases, V lost 5 bases, and 7 bases had no gene match. The CDR3 bases are TGTGCCAGCAGTATACTAACTAGCGGGAGTTACAATGAGCAGTTCTTC. As protein: CASSILTSGSYNEQFF.

In regard to this clonotype: The junction does not match germline at one end; this may be a read error. This chain connects TRBV29-1 to TRBJ2-3, with D uncertain. This CDR3 is built from 10 residues. Germline loops: CDR1 SQVTM, CDR2 ANQGSEA. The CDR3 sequence is CSVPTDTKYF. CDR3 DNA sequence: TGCAGCGTTCCCACAGATACGAAGTATTTT.

Concerning this clonotype itself: One junction end disagrees with the germline gene, perhaps due to a read error. The chain has TRBV7-8 and TRBJ2-3; D perhaps matches TRBD2 (6 bases). The CDR3 has 19 amino acids. Germline-derived CDR1 and CDR2 are SGHVS and FQNEAQ. In DNA, the CDR3 is TGTGCCCGCAGCTCCCCGTTCCAGCGGGCGGGAACCGCCACAGATACGCAGTATTTT. Its protein product is CARSSPFQRAGTATDTQYF.

The chain couples TRBV5-6 to TRBJ1-1; 7 bases fit TRBD1. Losses at the gene ends were 0 bases for V and 11 bases for J; bases not matched to a gene: 4. This CDR3 has 12 residues. The germline V gene encodes CDR1 SGHDT and CDR2 YYEEEE. CDR3 residues: CASSLGQGEAFF. CDR3 DNA sequence: TGTGCCAGCAGCTTGGGACAGGGTGAGGCTTTCTTT.

Of note for this clonotype: A much larger clone is a single base away; this may be a read error. This chain uses TRBV6-6 with TRBJ1-1, with TRBD1 as a possible D gene (5 bases). Deletions cut 0 bases from V and 11 bases from J, with 10 bases between. CDR1 MNHNY and CDR2 SVGAGI come from the germline V gene (reference sequence). This CDR3 is 12 amino acids long. The CDR3 loop reads CASSYSGTWAFF. The CDR3 DNA is TGTGCCAGCAGTTACTCCGGGACCTGGGCTTTCTTT.

The CDR3: CASSKQWQGIYNEQFF. The CDR3 nucleotides read TGTGCCAGCAGCAAACAATGGCAGGGAATCTACAATGAGCAGTTCTTC. The chain links TRBV11-1 to TRBJ2-1; the D gene is possibly TRBD1 (5 bases). This CDR3 has 16 residues. The germline gives CDR1 SGHAT, CDR2 FQDESV (reference sequence). Trimming removed 5 bases from V and 3 bases from J, with 17 bases in between.